The 24 T cell receptor beta chains below were found in one sample sequenced in a study of spatial heterogeneity in lung cancer. TCRdb called the 5' RACE reads again in MiXCR, with one record for every CDR3 protein. The sample yields around 87,000 distinct CDR3 sequences, about 12% seen once. Regarding time point: sample taken at primary tumor resection. Material: PBMCs, obtained at surgery. The receptors were gathered from a male donor with early-stage non-small cell lung cancer.

V and J are TRBV14 and TRBJ1-2, with D hard to call. CDR1 is SGHDN and CDR2 is FVKESK in the germline V gene. The CDR3 has 15 residues. The V gene lost 0 bases and the J gene lost 0 bases, with 8 bases spanning the gap. CDR3: CASSQEVGANYGYTF. The CDR3 DNA reads TGTGCCAGCAGCCAAGAGGTCGGAGCTAACTATGGCTACACCTTC.

This clonotype was seen only a few times. J is TRBJ1-2 and V is TRBV7-9, with 7 bases identical to TRBD1. Germline-derived CDR1 and CDR2 are SEHNR and FQNEAQ (reference sequence). V shed 2 bases and J 2 bases; nucleotides not matched to a gene: 5. The CDR3 consists of 15 residues. Written as DNA, the CDR3 is TGTGCCAGCAGCTTAAGGACAGGCTCCAACTATGGCTACACCTTC. Translation gives CASSLRTGSNYGYTF. Complete variable domain (other parts from reference TRBV7-9 and TRBJ1-2): DTGVSQNPRHKITKRGQNVTFRCDPISEHNRLYWYRQTLGQGPEFLTYFQNEAQLEKSRLLSDRFSAERPKGSFSTLEIQRTEQGDSAMYLCASSLRTGSNYGYTFGSGTRLTVV.

The chain carries TRBV15 and TRBJ1-5; a possible D gene is TRBD1 (6 bases). The CDR3 consists of 14 residues. The germline V gene has CDR1 LNHNV and CDR2 YYDKDF (reference sequence). V dropped 5 bases and J dropped 2 bases, with 10 bases sitting between them. CDR3 nucleotides: TGTGCCACCAGCCCGACAGGAGGCAATCAGCCCCAGCATTTT. This encodes CATSPTGGNQPQHF.

This clonotype was seen more than once but under ten times. The chain employs TRBV10-3 and TRBJ2-2, with TRBD1 matching over 8 bases. This CDR3 is 13 amino acids long. Unmatched junction bases numbered 2, after V lost 8 bases and J lost 3 bases. The germline V gene encodes CDR1 ENHRY and CDR2 SYGVKD. In DNA, the CDR3 is TGTGCCATCCGGACAGGGTACACCGGGGAGCTGTTTTTT. Residues: CAIRTGYTGELFF.

The J gene is TRBJ2-2, the V gene TRBV3-1, with no clear D. Germline V gives CDR1 LGHDT, CDR2 YNNKEL (reference sequence). CDR3 size: 14 residues. The germline V and J ends were trimmed by 3 bases and 6 bases, with 11 bases remaining between them. CDR3 nucleotide sequence: TGTGCCAGCAGCCAGTTGGCCCCACCCGGGGAGCTGTTTTTT. This encodes CASSQLAPPGELFF.

The CDR3 region is CSARDAGLVTEQFF. CDR3 DNA: TGCAGTGCTAGAGATGCGGGACTAGTGACTGAGCAGTTCTTC. This chain links TRBV20-1 with TRBJ2-1, with TRBD2 identical over 8 bases. Losses at the gene ends were 0 bases for V and 9 bases for J; bases not matched to a gene: 7. This CDR3 is built from 14 residues. Germline V gene data show CDR1 as DFQATT and CDR2 as SNEGSKA (reference sequence).

This clonotype was detected a few times. The chain employs TRBV29-1 and TRBJ1-4, with a possible D match to TRBD1 (5 bases). Germline CDR1 and CDR2: SQVTM and ANQGSEA. The CDR3 runs 14 residues. V lost 2 bases, J lost 8 bases, and 15 bases lay in between. CDR3 in DNA: TGCAGCGTTGAAAGTATACCCCGGGGGGAAAAACTGTTTTTT. It encodes CSVESIPRGEKLFF.

The chain combines TRBV12-3 or TRBV12-4 with TRBJ2-3; D possibly corresponds to TRBD2 (6 bases). The CDR3 contains 12 residues. Trimming stripped 5 bases from V and 4 bases from J, with 7 bases between. The CDR3 bases are TGTGCCAGCAGTCGACTAGCAGATACGCAGTATTTT. Protein: CASSRLADTQYF.

The CDR3 is CSARSGHMNSPLHF. The CDR3 DNA is TGCAGTGCTAGGTCGGGACATATGAATTCACCCCTCCACTTT. The chain has TRBV20-1 and TRBJ1-6; possible D gene TRBD1, 6 bases. Trimming removed 3 bases from V and 7 bases from J, with 13 bases in between. CDR3 size: 14 residues. Germline CDR1 and CDR2: DFQATT and SNEGSKA (reference sequence).

This clonotype came up a few times. The J gene is TRBJ2-7, the V gene TRBV10-3; weak D call: TRBD1 (6 bases). The CDR3 runs 14 residues. V lost 10 bases to trimming and J lost 2 bases, with 18 bases between them. Germline loops: CDR1 ENHRY, CDR2 SYGVKD. CDR3 loop: CATTPSGQTYEQYF. The CDR3 DNA sequence: TGTGCCACCACCCCCTCCGGACAGACCTACGAGCAGTACTTC.

In its sample, this clonotype was seen a few times. The chain couples TRBV14 to TRBJ2-5, with 7 positions matching TRBD1. Germline V gene sequence: CDR1 SGHDN, CDR2 FVKESK. CDR3 length: 17 amino acids. The ends lost 1 base at V and 2 bases at J; junction bases unmatched: 10. The CDR3 sequence is CASSQAPKGAPQETQYF. The DNA for the CDR3 is TGTGCCAGCAGCCAAGCACCGAAGGGGGCACCTCAAGAGACCCAGTACTTC.

This clonotype was seen only a few times. This chain uses TRBV18 with TRBJ1-4, with D unclear. Germline V CDR1 and CDR2: KGHSH, LQKENI. The CDR3 is 12 amino acids. Trimming shortened V by 2 bases and J by 8 bases, and 6 bases separated the two germline ends. The CDR3 protein is CASSPNEEKLFF. The DNA for the CDR3 is TGTGCCAGCTCACCAAACGAAGAAAAACTGTTTTTT.

This clonotype turned up a few times. This chain uses TRBV24-1 with TRBJ2-3; tentative D call: TRBD1 (6 bases). The length of the CDR3 is 15 residues. Germline CDR1 reads KGHDR; CDR2 reads SFDVKD. V lost 3 bases and J 5 bases, leaving 14 bases between the germline ends. The CDR3 nucleotides read TGTGCCACCAGTGATCCCAGGGGTCCAGGAGATACGCAGTATTTT. Translating it yields CATSDPRGPGDTQYF.

This clonotype was seen many times. This chain uses TRBV9 with TRBJ2-3; D is unclear. The V gene's germline CDR1 is SGDLS and CDR2 YYNGEE. CDR3 length: 15 residues. V lost 0 bases and J 4 bases, leaving 12 bases between the germline ends. For the CDR3, the DNA is TGTGCCAGCAGCGTAGAGGGCGGATGGGCAGATACGCAGTATTTT. Translation: CASSVEGGWADTQYF.

A few counts support this clonotype. J is TRBJ2-7 and V is TRBV7-9, with a possible D match to TRBD2 (5 bases). The CDR3 totals 18 residues. With 4 bases removed from V and 3 bases from J, the gap between germline ends came to 25 bases. Germline-derived CDR1 and CDR2 are SEHNR and FQNEAQ (reference sequence). CDR3 in DNA: TGTGCCAGCAGCTCTACCCTGTCTACGGCGGGCTCCCGCTACGAGCAGTACTTC. Translating it yields CASSSTLSTAGSRYEQYF.

This chain connects TRBV2 to TRBJ2-7, with unresolved D. CDR1 is SNHLY and CDR2 is FYNNEI in the germline V gene. CDR3 length: 12 amino acids. V lost 0 bases and J 6 bases, leaving 6 bases between the germline ends. CDR3 sequence: CASSEAVVEQYF. CDR3 in DNA: TGTGCCAGCAGTGAAGCGGTAGTCGAGCAGTACTTC.

This clonotype turned up a few times. This chain links TRBV12-5 with TRBJ2-1, with D perhaps matching TRBD2 (5 bases). CDR3 length equals 11 residues. The germline gives CDR1 LGHNT, CDR2 FRNRAP. V shed 4 bases and J shed 9 bases, with 7 bases lying between them. The DNA of the CDR3 is TGTGCTAGTGGTTATGAGGGTGAGCAGTTCTTC. It translates to CASGYEGEQFF.

V is TRBV6-1 and J is TRBJ2-7; 7 bases match TRBD1. V lost 3 bases to trimming and J lost 3 bases; unmatched junction nucleotides: 2. The CDR3 runs to 13 residues. Per the germline V gene, CDR1 is MNHNS and CDR2 is SASEGT. The CDR3: CASSETGIYEQYF. The CDR3 coding sequence is TGTGCCAGCAGTGAGACAGGGATCTACGAGCAGTACTTC.

This clonotype appeared a few times. The chain combines TRBV7-2 with TRBJ2-5; D is possibly TRBD1 (5 bases). The CDR3 runs 14 residues. Germline V CDR1 and CDR2: SGHTA, FQGNSA. The V end was cut by 5 bases, the J end by 1 base, with 11 bases between. CDR3 residues: CASSPGQIQETQYF. In DNA form, the CDR3 reads TGTGCCAGCAGCCCCGGACAAATCCAAGAGACCCAGTACTTC.

This clonotype came up many times. The V and J genes are TRBV11-2 and TRBJ2-5, with 7 bases lining up with TRBD2. The CDR3 is 14 residues long. V trimming: 1 base; J trimming: 5 bases; junction bases outside the gene matches: 4. CDR1 is SGHAT, CDR2 FQNNGV, per germline. The CDR3 is CASSLGGGTETQYF. The CDR3, as DNA: TGTGCCAGCAGCTTAGGGGGAGGGACTGAGACCCAGTACTTC.

This clonotype turned up a few times. The chain carries TRBV6-5 and TRBJ1-4; 7 positions match TRBD1. Germline lookup yields CDR1 MNHEY and CDR2 SVGAGI. V was pared by 2 bases and J by 11 bases, with 8 bases of the junction left unmatched. The CDR3 spans 14 residues. The DNA for the CDR3 is TGTGCCAGCAGTTACAGCCCCGACAGGGAGAAACTGTTTTTT. It specifies CASSYSPDREKLFF.

V and J are TRBV11-2 and TRBJ2-1; 12 positions match TRBD1. From germline, CDR1 is SGHAT and CDR2 FQNNGV. Trimming took 4 bases from V and 7 from J; bases not matched to a gene: 11. CDR3 length: 17 amino acids. In DNA form, the CDR3 reads TGTGCCAGCAGCTCGATTCCCGGGACAGGGGGCCGGAATGAGCAGTTCTTC. Its protein is CASSSIPGTGGRNEQFF.

This clonotype was seen only a few times. The chain links TRBV6-4 to TRBJ1-1; D unresolved. Germline values: CDR1 MRHNA, CDR2 SNTAGT. V lost 2 bases to trimming and J lost 0 bases, with 16 bases between them. The CDR3 extends over 17 amino acids. The CDR3 sequence: CASSDDPRWRVNTEAFF. CDR3 bases: TGTGCCAGCAGTGACGATCCAAGATGGAGGGTGAACACTGAAGCTTTCTTT.

The V call is TRBV10-3, the J call TRBJ2-1; D tentatively reads TRBD1 or TRBD2 (6 bases each). The germline V gene encodes CDR1 ENHRY and CDR2 SYGVKD. CDR3 length equals 15 residues. The germline V and J ends were trimmed by 10 bases and 4 bases, with 20 bases remaining between them. This CDR3 is CATKSEGGPYNEQFF. The CDR3, as DNA: TGTGCCACAAAATCGGAAGGGGGGCCTTACAATGAGCAGTTCTTC.